These 19 T cell receptor beta chains came from one sample sequenced in a study of T cell repertoires in ileal Crohn's disease. As to time point: neoterminal ileum biopsy at postoperative endoscopy, about 6 months after surgery. TCRdb's table, derived via immunoSEQ multiplex PCR, lists solely in-frame clones and lacks some. This table has roughly 1,500 clones, approximately 80% appearing once. Sequencing was performed on ileal tissue. The receptors shown here come from an adult with Crohn's disease.

There are a few counts of this clone. V usage is TRBV7-9 and J usage is TRBJ1-3; 7 bases map to TRBD1. CDR3 length equals 15 residues. The V gene end was trimmed by 6 bases and the J gene end by 0 bases; junction bases not matched to a gene: 5. In germline, CDR1 is SEHNR, CDR2 FQNEAQ (reference sequence). The chain's CDR3 is CASSWTGSSGNTIYF. CDR3 DNA: TGTGCCAGCAGTTGGACAGGTAGCTCTGGAAACACCATATATTTT.

The V gene is TRBV5-6, the J gene TRBJ1-3, with 8 bases aligning to TRBD1. CDR3 length: 14 amino acids. The germline CDR1 and CDR2 sequences are SGHDT and YYEEEE. Germline trimming cut 0 bases from V and 7 bases from J; bases unmatched to any gene: 3. The CDR3 DNA is TGTGCCAGCAGCTTGGGGCGACAGGGGAACACCATATATTTT. Amino acid sequence: CASSLGRQGNTIYF.

The chain uses TRBV7-9 and TRBJ2-2, with 11 bases that match TRBD1. Losses at the gene ends were 5 bases for V and 1 base for J; bases not matched to a gene: 3. Germline CDR1 reads SEHNR; CDR2 reads FQNEAQ (reference sequence). The CDR3 loop spans 16 amino acids. The chain's CDR3 is CASSPDRGRNTGELFF. CDR3 DNA sequence: TGTGCCAGCAGCCCGGACAGGGGGCGGAACACCGGGGAGCTGTTTTTT.

This clone was detected only a few times. The chain recombines TRBV28 with TRBJ1-2; TRBD1 matches at 8 bases. CDR1 is MDHEN, CDR2 SYDVKM, per germline. This CDR3 contains 13 residues. V lost 3 bases to trimming and J lost 8 bases; unmatched junction nucleotides: 5. This CDR3 reads CASSLTDRVGYTF. The CDR3 DNA reads TGTGCCAGCAGTTTGACGGACAGGGTCGGCTACACCTTC.

The chain employs TRBV11-1 and TRBJ1-1, with D tentatively TRBD1 (5 bases). Trimming took off 8 bases at V and 0 bases at J, with 10 bases between the two ends. The CDR3 covers 13 residues. Germline CDR1 SGHAT, CDR2 FQDESV (reference sequence). CDR3 DNA sequence: TGTGCCAGCGGACCGGACATGAACACTGAAGCTTTCTTT. This sequence encodes CASGPDMNTEAFF.

The genes are TRBV18 and TRBJ2-7, with 8 bases aligning to TRBD2. The CDR3 is made up of 15 amino acids. The J segment lost 4 bases and the V segment lost 2 bases, leaving 7 bases of the junction unmatched. CDR1 KGHSH and CDR2 LQKENI come from the germline V gene. CDR3 sequence: CASSPYGGARYEQYF. CDR3 sequence (DNA): TGTGCCAGCTCACCATACGGGGGGGCCCGATACGAGCAGTACTTC.

V gene TRBV4-1 combines with J gene TRBJ2-3, with D unclear. V was pared by 0 bases and J by 5 bases, with 9 bases between. Germline values: CDR1 MGHRA, CDR2 YSYEKL. This CDR3 comprises 14 residues. CDR3: CASSQEIRRDTQYF. CDR3 in DNA: TGCGCCAGCAGCCAAGAGATCCGGAGAGATACGCAGTATTTT.

This clone has only a few counts. In nucleotides, the CDR3 is TGTGCCAGCAGGAACAGTATGAATCAGCCCCAGCATTTT. Protein sequence: CASRNSMNQPQHF. This chain links TRBV7-9 with TRBJ1-5, with D unresolved. The ends were cut back, 6 bases at V and 4 bases at J, with 10 bases in the middle. CDR3 length: 13 amino acids. Germline CDR1 reads SEHNR; CDR2 reads FQNEAQ (reference sequence).

This clone was recorded only once. This rearrangement joins TRBV7-9 to TRBJ1-2; D unresolved. CDR1 is SEHNR and CDR2 is FQNEAQ in the germline V gene (reference sequence). This CDR3 has 13 residues. The germline V and J ends were trimmed by 0 bases and 10 bases, with 12 bases remaining between them. The DNA of the CDR3 is TGTGCCAGCAGCTTAGCGGTGCTCCAGGACTACACCTTC. Translated: CASSLAVLQDYTF.

V is TRBV4-3 and J is TRBJ2-5; TRBD2 might be the D (5 bases). CDR3 length equals 17 residues. Germline values: CDR1 LGHNA, CDR2 YSLEER. V was clipped by 2 bases and J by 5 bases, with 21 bases between them. The CDR3 DNA follows: TGCGCCAGCAGCCAACAAACCCCCGGGGATCTCGGGGAGACCCAGTACTTC. Its protein product is CASSQQTPGDLGETQYF.

This clone was found a few times. This chain links TRBV7-2 with TRBJ1-2; D ambiguous. CDR3 length: 14 amino acids. Germline CDR1 reads SGHTA; CDR2 reads FQGNSA. V shed 5 bases and J shed 13 bases, with 23 bases lying between them. In DNA form, the CDR3 reads TGTGCCAGCAGCATCAACAAGGGAGGAGAGAAGTGCACCTTC. The encoded protein is CASSINKGGEKCTF.

The chain links TRBV9 to TRBJ1-2; D remains ambiguous. Germline V lookup: CDR1 SGDLS, CDR2 YYNGEE. Trimming shortened V by 0 bases and J by 0 bases, and 12 bases separated the two germline ends. The CDR3 is made up of 16 amino acids. DNA for the CDR3: TGTGCCAGCAGCGTAGGACCGATGGCGGCTAACTATGGCTACACCTTC. This gives the protein CASSVGPMAANYGYTF.

The chain joins TRBV5-5 to TRBJ1-2; D gene ambiguous. CDR1 and CDR2 from the germline V gene are SGHKS and YYEKEE (reference sequence). The CDR3 spans 17 residues. Trimming removed 1 base from V and 0 bases from J, with 16 bases in between. CDR3 sequence reads: CASSLRPVPGANYGYTF. DNA for the CDR3: TGTGCCAGCAGCTTGCGACCCGTCCCTGGAGCTAACTATGGCTACACCTTC. Looking up the rest from reference TRBV5-5 and TRBJ1-2 gives the full variable domain: DAGVTQSPTHLIKTRGQQVTLRCSPISGHKSVSWYQQVLGQGPQFIFQYYEKEERGRGNFPDRFSARQFPNYSSELNVNALLLGDSALYLCASSLRPVPGANYGYTFGSGTRLTVV.

The rearrangement links TRBV30 to TRBJ1-1; the D gene is possibly TRBD1 (6 bases). V was clipped by 3 bases and J by 0 bases, with 17 bases between them. Germline V CDR1 and CDR2: GTSNPN, SVGIG (reference sequence). The CDR3 consists of 16 residues. CDR3 amino acids: CAWRFQGSRLNTEAFF. The CDR3 nucleotides are TGTGCCTGGAGGTTCCAGGGGTCGAGGCTGAACACTGAAGCTTTCTTT.

The J gene is TRBJ2-3, the V gene TRBV9; possibly TRBD2 for D (5 bases). Germline CDR1 reads SGDLS; CDR2 reads YYNGEE. V was cut by 3 bases and J by 6 bases, with 11 bases left in between. CDR3 length equals 13 residues. The CDR3 loop is CASSEGERDTQYF. Here the CDR3 DNA reads TGTGCCAGCAGCGAGGGCGAGCGGGATACGCAGTATTTT.

This chain uses TRBV5-6 with TRBJ1-1; 7 bases align to TRBD1. The ends lost 1 base at V and 2 bases at J; junction bases unmatched: 8. The CDR3 is 16 residues long. The germline V gene encodes CDR1 SGHDT and CDR2 YYEEEE. CDR3 residues: CASSLSAGGLNTEAFF. CDR3 DNA: TGTGCCAGCAGCTTGTCGGCAGGGGGTCTCAACACTGAAGCTTTCTTT.

The V and J genes are TRBV6-1 and TRBJ1-5; D is undetermined. Germline CDR1 is MNHNS and CDR2 is SASEGT. This CDR3 spans 15 amino acids. The ends were cut back, 2 bases at V and 1 base at J, with 9 bases in the middle. In DNA form, the CDR3 reads TGTGCCAGCAGTGAATTTGGGGAGAGCAATCAGCCCCAGCATTTT. It codes for CASSEFGESNQPQHF.

The chain combines TRBV6-5 with TRBJ1-2; 9 bases line up with TRBD1. Germline V gene sequence: CDR1 MNHEY, CDR2 SVGAGI. Trimming removed 6 bases from V and 3 bases from J; junction bases left unmatched: 8. This CDR3 contains 15 residues. DNA for the CDR3: TGTGCCAGCAGAGTTACAACAGGGGGCTACTATGGCTACACCTTC. Translating it yields CASRVTTGGYYGYTF.

This chain uses TRBV4-1 with TRBJ1-1, with 7 bases lining up with TRBD1. The trim removed 0 bases at V and 6 bases at J, leaving 13 bases unmatched. The length of the CDR3 is 17 residues. From germline, CDR1 is MGHRA and CDR2 YSYEKL. This CDR3 is CASSQDNRGTGRAEAFF. The CDR3 bases are TGCGCCAGCAGCCAAGATAACAGGGGCACCGGACGCGCTGAAGCTTTCTTT.